These 18 T cell receptor beta chains share one sample of origin, sequenced in a study of shared clonotypes between healthy human individuals. Libraries were prepared by immunoSEQ multiplex PCR; TCRdb keeps only in-frame clonotypes and omits some of them. In the table there are 700,000 to 950,000 clones, 96% of which are singletons. Terminally differentiated effector memory CD45RA+ cells were left out of the naive CD8 fraction, which was CD45RO-negative and positively selected for CCR7. Sequencing used naive CD8+ T cells sorted from blood. These receptors all come from a man aged 25-45 years in good health.

A note on this clone: The same CDR3 arises from other DNA sequences in this sample as well. V gene TRBV9 combines with J gene TRBJ2-2, with 9 bases that match TRBD1. This CDR3 region has 15 residues. J gave up 4 bases and V 4 bases, and 5 bases lay outside the gene matches. Per germline, CDR1 SGDLS and CDR2 YYNGEE. The CDR3 reads CASSPWTGATGELFF. The CDR3 nucleotides are TGTGCCAGCAGCCCGTGGACAGGGGCCACCGGGGAGCTGTTTTTT.

The J gene is TRBJ2-6, the V gene TRBV10-3; TRBD1 matches 7 bases. The CDR3 extends over 15 amino acids. V was clipped by 5 bases and J by 1 base; unmatched bases: 2. Germline V gene lookup returns CDR1 ENHRY and CDR2 SYGVKD. CDR3 nucleotide sequence: TGTGCCATCAGTCAACAGGGGTCTGGGGCCAACGTCCTGACTTTC. This translates into CAISQQGSGANVLTF.

This sequence joins TRBV20-1 and TRBJ2-7, with D unresolved. From germline, CDR1 is DFQATT and CDR2 SNEGSKA (reference sequence). The CDR3 has 11 amino acids. V lost 0 bases and J 7 bases, leaving 7 bases between the germline ends. CDR3 bases: TGCAGTGCTAGAGATAGCAGGGAGCAGTACTTC. The encoded protein is CSARDSREQYF.

V and J are TRBV29-1 and TRBJ2-1, with 7 positions matching TRBD1. V lost 7 bases to trimming and J lost 6 bases; unmatched junction nucleotides: 9. The CDR3 totals 13 residues. Per the germline V gene, CDR1 is SQVTM and CDR2 is ANQGSEA. CDR3 region: CSAQGVRGNEQFF. In DNA, the CDR3 is TGCAGCGCCCAGGGGGTCAGGGGCAATGAGCAGTTCTTC.

The CDR3 region is CASSYSSRYLYNEQFF. CDR3 bases: TGTGCCAGCAGTTACTCCAGCAGGTATCTGTACAATGAGCAGTTCTTC. The chain uses TRBV6-5 and TRBJ2-1, with D unresolved. With 0 bases removed from V and 4 bases from J, the gap between germline ends came to 13 bases. Germline V gene sequence: CDR1 MNHEY, CDR2 SVGAGI. The CDR3 extends over 16 amino acids.

The chain uses TRBV13 and TRBJ1-5; TRBD1 matches at 7 bases. The trim removed 5 bases at V and 6 bases at J, leaving 7 bases unmatched. The length of the CDR3 is 14 residues. Per germline, CDR1 PRHDT and CDR2 FYEKMQ (reference sequence). The CDR3 reads CASSRQGSGQPQHF. The CDR3, as DNA: TGTGCCAGCAGCCGACAGGGTTCGGGTCAGCCCCAGCATTTT.

V usage is TRBV21-1 and J usage is TRBJ2-1; the table's D gene call, TRBD2, was not cross checked with the DNA. TRBV21-1 counts as a pseudogene. CDR3 length equals 14 residues. CDR3 in DNA: TGTGCCAGCAGCCCGAGCCGGATTCTAGCGGGAGAATTCTTC. Residues: CASSPSRILAGEFF.

This chain links TRBV11-2 with TRBJ2-2; 10 nucleotides line up with TRBD2. The V gene end was trimmed by 3 bases and the J gene end by 5 bases; junction bases not matched to a gene: 6. Germline lookup yields CDR1 SGHAT and CDR2 FQNNGV. The CDR3 has 16 amino acids. CDR3 DNA: TGTGCCAGCAGCTTCCTAGCGGGAGTTCGAACCGGGGAGCTGTTTTTT. Its translation: CASSFLAGVRTGELFF.

The rearrangement links TRBV18 to TRBJ2-1, with unresolved D. V lost 3 bases and J 4 bases, leaving 13 bases between the germline ends. The germline V gene has CDR1 KGHSH and CDR2 LQKENI. The length of the CDR3 is 15 residues. CDR3 amino acids: CASSPDRITYNEQFF. CDR3 nucleotide sequence: TGTGCCAGCTCACCGGATCGGATCACATACAATGAGCAGTTCTTC.

The V gene is TRBV6-4, the J gene TRBJ2-7; D unresolved. V dropped 8 bases and J dropped 3 bases, with 23 bases sitting between them. CDR3 length equals 16 residues. Germline CDR1 is MRHNA and CDR2 is SNTAGT. CDR3 DNA sequence: TGTGCCAGCGACCCCGAGCCGGGTTCCAGGATCTACGAGCAGTACTTC. This codes for CASDPEPGSRIYEQYF.

The genes are TRBV27 and TRBJ1-1, with 9 bases matching TRBD1. CDR1 and CDR2 (germline): MNHEY, SMNVEV (reference sequence). The CDR3 runs 17 residues. V lost 4 bases to trimming and J lost 0 bases; unmatched junction nucleotides: 9. The CDR3 reads CASSSTGGPFLNTEAFF. CDR3 nucleotide sequence: TGTGCCAGCAGTTCGACAGGGGGACCCTTTTTGAACACTGAAGCTTTCTTT.

V is TRBV6-5 and J is TRBJ2-1, with 9 bases identical to TRBD1. The CDR3 contains 15 residues. Germline assignment: CDR1 MNHEY and CDR2 SVGAGI. The V segment lost 5 bases and the J segment 0 bases; nucleotides outside the gene matches: 2. This CDR3 is CASSVQGASYNEQFF. CDR3 in DNA: TGTGCCAGCAGTGTACAGGGGGCCTCCTACAATGAGCAGTTCTTC.

The CDR3 sequence is CASTGGRPRNIQYF. For the CDR3, the DNA is TGTGCCAGCACCGGCGGGAGGCCCCGAAACATTCAGTACTTC. The chain carries TRBV2 and TRBJ2-4; the match to TRBD2 covers 8 bases. From germline, CDR1 is SNHLY and CDR2 FYNNEI. The CDR3 is 14 residues long. Losses at the gene ends were 7 bases for V and 6 bases for J; bases not matched to a gene: 8.

The V and J genes are TRBV7-9 and TRBJ2-1; 11 bases are shared with TRBD2. Germline CDR1 and CDR2: SEHNR and FQNEAQ (reference sequence). J lost 0 bases, V lost 4 bases, and 2 bases had no gene match. The CDR3 runs to 16 residues. The CDR3 here is CASSSTSGASYNEQFF. The CDR3 region has the DNA TGTGCCAGCAGCTCGACTAGCGGGGCCTCCTACAATGAGCAGTTCTTC.

The chain couples TRBV27 to TRBJ1-2; possible D gene TRBD1, 6 bases. V was clipped by 5 bases and J by 4 bases, with 20 bases between them. Germline V CDR1 and CDR2: MNHEY, SMNVEV (reference sequence). This CDR3 region has 16 residues. The CDR3 DNA is TGTGCCAGCAGTCCTAGCGGGGGGCAGCGACTCTATGGCTACACCTTC. Amino acid sequence: CASSPSGGQRLYGYTF.

The rearrangement joins TRBV7-8 to TRBJ2-5; D may be TRBD1 or TRBD2 (5 bases each). V was cut by 1 base and J by 4 bases, with 25 bases left in between. The CDR3 is made up of 19 amino acids. Germline assignment: CDR1 SGHVS and CDR2 FQNEAQ. In DNA, the CDR3 is TGTGCCAGCAGCTTAGAAAGGGCTGACTTCCGGGACGGGTCAGAGACCCAGTACTTC. Translation gives CASSLERADFRDGSETQYF.

The rearrangement links TRBV27 to TRBJ2-3, with 10 bases fitting TRBD1. Germline V CDR1 and CDR2: MNHEY, SMNVEV (reference sequence). This CDR3 spans 15 amino acids. V gave up 7 bases and J gave up 7 bases; unmatched junction bases: 11. The CDR3 reads CASTRRDRGTYTQYF. The CDR3 DNA sequence: TGTGCCAGCACCCGCCGGGACAGGGGAACATATACGCAGTATTTT.

The rearrangement links TRBV2 to TRBJ2-3, with D possibly being TRBD1 (6 bases). V was cut by 5 bases and J by 4 bases, with 19 bases left in between. The CDR3 sequence is 16 residues long. The germline V gene has CDR1 SNHLY and CDR2 FYNNEI. The CDR3 here is CASSNRAGLGADTQYF. In nucleotides, the CDR3 is TGTGCCAGCAGTAACAGGGCAGGACTGGGGGCAGATACGCAGTATTTT.